This T cell receptor (beta chain) originates from a study (dated by TCRdb to between 2014 and 2016). About the investigation overall: The study set out to test whether tumor-infiltrating Tregs in breast cancer get recruited from blood Tregs or are instead converted in situ from other CD4+ T cell subsets.

What the authors observed across the whole study: The TCR gene usage of tumor memory CD4+ T cells clustered together with blood and lymph node memory CD4+ cells and with lymph node naive CD4+ cells. The validation in the larger cohort was limited to a single TCR beta V-J rearrangement instead of whole repertoires. The greatest overlap of tumor-infiltrating Treg TCR alpha and beta sequences was with tumor naive CD4+ T cells, followed next by blood naive CD4+ T cells.

This clonotype appeared many times. Its recognized antigen is unknown. There are no base qualities to consult, and no much larger clone falls within one base. Full-length TCR variable regions were amplified by 5' RACE PCR using constant-region reverse primers, and then by semi-nested PCR using Nested Universal Primer A. The ReliaPrep RNA Cell Miniprep System was used to extract total RNA, which was then reverse transcribed into 5'RACE-ready cDNA with the SMARTer RACE 5'/3' Kit. Multiplex adaptors were used to barcode the full-length TCR alpha and beta libraries, which were then sequenced on an Illumina MiSeq. The authors' pipeline ran thus. Sequencing data were pooled across the five patients for each of nine subset-tissue groups and compared by unsupervised clustering of TCR gene usage. Repertoire similarity was calculated with the Morisita-Horn index, weighting shared sequences by their contribution to each repertoire. TCRdb reanalyzed the raw reads on its own, using fastp at Q25 for trimming and MiXCR for clone calling, and kept in-frame beta chains. Rows are unified per CDR3 protein, each entry keeping the most common DNA and genes. None of the V and J calls come from the authors' own analysis; TCRdb made them. Counted in this sample were some 54,000 distinct CDR3 sequences; roughly a sixth of them appeared once. The top ten hold under 3% of the sample.

The CDR3 measures 14 amino acids from cysteine to phenylalanine. Only CDR3 DNA is held: 42 bases, read in frame from base 1. Between the V and J ends, shortened by 1 base and 4 bases respectively, the junction contains 13 bases. CDR1 and CDR2, looked up from the germline V gene (reference sequence), are DFQATT and SNEGSKA. To purify naive CD4+ T cells, the Miltenyi Naive CD4+ T Cell Isolation kit was used, and CD25 microbeads served to deplete Tregs. Tregs, naive and memory CD4+ T cells from tumor, blood and ipsilateral draining lymph nodes of a handful of breast cancer patients underwent full-length TCR alpha and beta sequencing. Ficoll density gradient centrifugation was used to isolate mononuclear cells from lymph nodes or from 40 to 50 ml of peripheral blood. A purity exceeding 90% was confirmed by FACS for the sorted cell populations.

The sequencing sample was made of naive CD4+ T cells sorted from blood. What this sample's cell subset or site label stands for: naive CD4+ T cells, CD4+CD45RA+CD25-. This chain is built from TRBV20-1 and TRBJ1-1; a tentative D match to TRBD1 spans 5 bases. The clonotype was recovered from a female donor with breast cancer. The encoded CDR3 is CSARGSDSPTEAFF. The nucleotide sequence reads as follows: TGCAGTGCTAGAGGATCCGACAGCCCCACTGAAGCTTTCTTT.